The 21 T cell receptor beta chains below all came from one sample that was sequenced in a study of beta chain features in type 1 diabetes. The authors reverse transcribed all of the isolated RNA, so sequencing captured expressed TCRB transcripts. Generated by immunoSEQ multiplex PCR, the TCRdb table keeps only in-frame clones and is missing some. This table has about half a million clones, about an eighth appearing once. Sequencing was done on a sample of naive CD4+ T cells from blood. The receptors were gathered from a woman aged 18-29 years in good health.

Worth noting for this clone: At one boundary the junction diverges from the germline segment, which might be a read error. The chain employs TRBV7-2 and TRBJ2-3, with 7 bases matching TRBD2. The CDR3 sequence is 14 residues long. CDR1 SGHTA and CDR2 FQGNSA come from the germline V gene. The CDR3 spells CASSTQGLAEASHF. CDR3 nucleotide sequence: TGTGCCAGCAGCACCCAGGGCCTAGCGGAGGCAAGTCATTTT.

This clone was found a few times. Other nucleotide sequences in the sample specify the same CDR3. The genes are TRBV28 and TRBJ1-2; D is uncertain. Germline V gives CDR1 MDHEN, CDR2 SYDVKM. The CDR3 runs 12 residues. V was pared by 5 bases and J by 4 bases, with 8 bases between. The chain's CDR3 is CASSLSLYGYTF. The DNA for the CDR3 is TGTGCCAGCAGTCTCAGTCTCTATGGCTACACCTTC.

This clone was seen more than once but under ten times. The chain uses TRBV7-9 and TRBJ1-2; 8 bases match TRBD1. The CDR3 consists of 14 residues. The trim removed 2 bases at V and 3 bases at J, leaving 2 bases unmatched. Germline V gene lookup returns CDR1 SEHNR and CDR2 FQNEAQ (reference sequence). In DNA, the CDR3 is TGTGCCAGCAGCTTACAGGGGGCGGACTATGGCTACACCTTC. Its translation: CASSLQGADYGYTF.

The CDR3 coding sequence is TGTGCCAGCAGCACTCCGCCCGGGACAGGGTGGAGCACAGATACGCAGTATTTT. Translation: CASSTPPGTGWSTDTQYF. The chain recombines TRBV7-9 with TRBJ2-3; 9 positions match TRBD1. The J segment lost 0 bases and the V segment lost 5 bases, leaving 12 bases of the junction unmatched. Germline V gene lookup returns CDR1 SEHNR and CDR2 FQNEAQ (reference sequence). This CDR3 has 18 amino acids.

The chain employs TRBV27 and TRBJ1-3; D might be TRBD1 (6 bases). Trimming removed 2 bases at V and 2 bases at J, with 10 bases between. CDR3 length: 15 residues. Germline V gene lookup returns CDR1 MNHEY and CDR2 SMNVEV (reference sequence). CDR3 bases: TGTGCCAGCAGTTTAGAGGGGGGCCCTGGAAACACCATATATTTT. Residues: CASSLEGGPGNTIYF.

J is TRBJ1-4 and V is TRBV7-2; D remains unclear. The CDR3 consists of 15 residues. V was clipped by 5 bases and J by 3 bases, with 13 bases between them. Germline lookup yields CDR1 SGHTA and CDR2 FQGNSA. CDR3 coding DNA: TGTGCCAGCAGCCCCAGGCGACGGGCTAATGAAAAACTGTTTTTT. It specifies CASSPRRRANEKLFF.

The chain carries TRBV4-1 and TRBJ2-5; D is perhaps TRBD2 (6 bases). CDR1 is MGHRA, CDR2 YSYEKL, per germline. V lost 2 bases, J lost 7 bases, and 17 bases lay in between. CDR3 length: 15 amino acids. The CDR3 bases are TGCGCCAGCAGCCAAACGGGACTCCCCGTCGGGACCCAGTACTTC. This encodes CASSQTGLPVGTQYF.

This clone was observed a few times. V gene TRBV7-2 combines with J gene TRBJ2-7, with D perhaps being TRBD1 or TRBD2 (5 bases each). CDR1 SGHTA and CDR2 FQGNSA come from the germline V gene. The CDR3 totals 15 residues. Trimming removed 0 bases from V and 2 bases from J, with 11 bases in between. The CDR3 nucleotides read TGTGCCAGCAGCTTAGCCGGGACGGAAACCTACGAGCAGTACGTC. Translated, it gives CASSLAGTETYEQYV.

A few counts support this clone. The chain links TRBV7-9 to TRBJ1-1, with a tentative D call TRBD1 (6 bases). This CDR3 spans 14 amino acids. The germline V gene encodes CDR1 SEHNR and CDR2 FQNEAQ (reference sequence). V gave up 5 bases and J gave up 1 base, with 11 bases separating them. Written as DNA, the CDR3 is TGTGCCAGCAGCCATAGACAGGAGAACACTGAAGCTTTCTTT. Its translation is CASSHRQENTEAFF.

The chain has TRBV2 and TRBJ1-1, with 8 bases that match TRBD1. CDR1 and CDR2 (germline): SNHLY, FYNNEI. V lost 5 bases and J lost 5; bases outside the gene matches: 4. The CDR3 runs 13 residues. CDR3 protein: CASSTGGRTEAFF. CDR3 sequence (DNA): TGTGCCAGCAGTACAGGGGGGAGGACTGAAGCTTTCTTT.

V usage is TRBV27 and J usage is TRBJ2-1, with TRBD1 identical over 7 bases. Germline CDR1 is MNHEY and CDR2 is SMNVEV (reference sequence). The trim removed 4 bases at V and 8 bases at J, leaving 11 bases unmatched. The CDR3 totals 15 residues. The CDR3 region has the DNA TGTGCCAGCAGTTCAAAAATACAGGGGTTCGATGAGCAGTTCTTC. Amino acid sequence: CASSSKIQGFDEQFF.

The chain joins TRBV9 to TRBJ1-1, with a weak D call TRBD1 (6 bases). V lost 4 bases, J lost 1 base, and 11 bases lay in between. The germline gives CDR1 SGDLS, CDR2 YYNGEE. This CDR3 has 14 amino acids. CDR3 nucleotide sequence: TGTGCCAGCAGCTCCCAGGACAGGAACACTGAAGCTTTCTTT. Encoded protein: CASSSQDRNTEAFF.

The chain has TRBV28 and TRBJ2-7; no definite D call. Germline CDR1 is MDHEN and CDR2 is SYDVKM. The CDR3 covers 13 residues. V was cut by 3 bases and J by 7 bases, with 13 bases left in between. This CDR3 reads CASSFLAVGEQYV. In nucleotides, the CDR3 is TGTGCCAGCAGTTTTCTCGCGGTAGGAGAGCAGTACGTC.

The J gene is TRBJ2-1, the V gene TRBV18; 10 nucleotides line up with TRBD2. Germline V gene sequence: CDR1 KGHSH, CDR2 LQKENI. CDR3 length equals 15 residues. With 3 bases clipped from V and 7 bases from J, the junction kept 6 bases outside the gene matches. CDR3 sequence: CASSPPGTSDNEQFF. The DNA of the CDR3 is TGTGCCAGCTCACCGCCCGGGACTAGCGATAATGAGCAGTTCTTC.

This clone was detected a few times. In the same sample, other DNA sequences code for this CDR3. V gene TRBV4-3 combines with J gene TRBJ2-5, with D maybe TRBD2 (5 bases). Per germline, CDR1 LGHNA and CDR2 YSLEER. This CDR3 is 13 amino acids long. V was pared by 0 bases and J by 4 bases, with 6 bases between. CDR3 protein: CASSQDEGETQYF. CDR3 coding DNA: TGCGCCAGCAGCCAAGATGAGGGAGAGACCCAGTACTTC.

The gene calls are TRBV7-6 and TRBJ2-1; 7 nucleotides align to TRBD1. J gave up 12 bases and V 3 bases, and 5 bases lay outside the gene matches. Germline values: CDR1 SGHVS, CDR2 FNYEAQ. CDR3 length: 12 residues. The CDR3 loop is CASSFNRDRQFF. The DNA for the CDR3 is TGTGCCAGCAGCTTCAACCGGGACAGGCAGTTCTTC.

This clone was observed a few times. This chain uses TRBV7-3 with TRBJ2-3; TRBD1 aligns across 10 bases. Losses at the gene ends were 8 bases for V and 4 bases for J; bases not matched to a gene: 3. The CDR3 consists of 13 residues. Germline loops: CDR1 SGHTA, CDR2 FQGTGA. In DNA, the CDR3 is TGTGCCAGCCGGGACAGGGGATCAGATACGCAGTATTTT. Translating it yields CASRDRGSDTQYF.

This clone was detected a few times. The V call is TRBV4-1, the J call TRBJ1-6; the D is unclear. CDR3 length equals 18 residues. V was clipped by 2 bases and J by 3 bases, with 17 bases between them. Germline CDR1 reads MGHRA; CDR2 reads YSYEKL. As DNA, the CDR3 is TGCGCCAGCAGCCAATCCAAGGCTGTCCCCCTCTATAATTCACCCCTCCACTTT. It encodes CASSQSKAVPLYNSPLHF.

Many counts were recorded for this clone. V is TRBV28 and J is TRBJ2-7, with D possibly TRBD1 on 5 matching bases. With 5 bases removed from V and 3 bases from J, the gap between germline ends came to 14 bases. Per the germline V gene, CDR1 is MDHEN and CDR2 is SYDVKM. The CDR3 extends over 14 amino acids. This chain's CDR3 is CASSKRRVLYEQYV. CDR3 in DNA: TGTGCCAGCAGTAAACGCAGGGTCCTCTACGAGCAGTACGTC.

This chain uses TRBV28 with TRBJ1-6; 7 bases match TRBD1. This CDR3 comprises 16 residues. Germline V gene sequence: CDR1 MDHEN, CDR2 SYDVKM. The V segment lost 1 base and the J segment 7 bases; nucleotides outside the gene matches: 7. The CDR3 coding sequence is TGTGCCAGCAGTTTATTCAGAGCAGGGGGAAATTCACCCCTCCACTTT. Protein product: CASSLFRAGGNSPLHF.

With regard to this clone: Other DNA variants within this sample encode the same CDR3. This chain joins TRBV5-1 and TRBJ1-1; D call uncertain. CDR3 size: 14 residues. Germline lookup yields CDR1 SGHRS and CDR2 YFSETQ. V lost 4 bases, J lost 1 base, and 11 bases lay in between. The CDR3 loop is CASSLGSGNTEAFF. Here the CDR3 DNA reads TGCGCCAGCAGCCTTGGGTCCGGGAACACTGAAGCTTTCTTT.